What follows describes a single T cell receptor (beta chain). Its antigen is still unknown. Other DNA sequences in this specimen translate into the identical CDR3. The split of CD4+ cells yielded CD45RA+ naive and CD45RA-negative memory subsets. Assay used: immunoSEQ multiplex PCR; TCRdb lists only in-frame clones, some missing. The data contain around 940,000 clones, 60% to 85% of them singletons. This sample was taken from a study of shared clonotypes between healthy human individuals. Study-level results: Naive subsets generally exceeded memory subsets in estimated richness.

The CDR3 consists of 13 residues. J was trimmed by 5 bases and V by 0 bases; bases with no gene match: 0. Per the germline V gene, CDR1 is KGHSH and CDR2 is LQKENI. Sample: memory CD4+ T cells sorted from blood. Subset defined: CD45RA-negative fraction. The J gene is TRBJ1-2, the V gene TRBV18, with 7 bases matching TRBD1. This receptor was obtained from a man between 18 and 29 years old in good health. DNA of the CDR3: TGTGCCAGCTCACCACCGACAGGGTATGGCTACACCTTC. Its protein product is CASSPPTGYGYTF.